This record concerns one T cell receptor beta chain sequence. Its antigen is undetermined. CDR3 size: 16 residues. After removal of 3 bases from V and 0 bases from J, the junction contained 7 bases not matched to a gene. Germline assignment: CDR1 LNHDA and CDR2 SQIVND (reference sequence). TCRdb redid the calling of the reads with MiXCR, one entry per CDR3 protein. Of about 920,000 distinct CDR3 sequences detected, roughly 30% appear once; the ten largest clones hold more than 13%. The data were obtained in a study of T cell repertoires in cytomegalovirus infection. Study overall: CMV epitopes that were recently identified and HLA-C-restricted were used alongside well-studied HLA-B-restricted ones. Study observations and caveats: The response measured ex vivo was dominated by TCR beta clonotypes (HLA-C-restricted and CMV-specific).

The genes are TRBV19 and TRBJ2-7; 8 nucleotides agree with TRBD1. The sequence derives from a human donor in good health (CMV status not recorded). Some clones in this sample may be carry-over from other donors' samples. The starting material was cultured CD8+ T cells from PBMCs, obtained from culture after CMV antigen stimulation. In DNA, the CDR3 is TGTGCCAGTAGTATCCTCGGACAGGGCAGCTCCTACGAGCAGTACTTC. Its protein is CASSILGQGSSYEQYF. The variable domain in full, with the rest retrieved from reference TRBV19 and TRBJ2-7, is DGGITQSPKYLFRKEGQNVTLSCEQNLNHDAMYWYRQDPGQGLRLIYYSQIVNDFQKGDIAEGYSVSREKKESFPLTVTSAQKNPTAFYLCASSILGQGSSYEQYFGPGTRLTVT.